This T cell receptor beta chain was observed in a study of blood T cells in healthy people across ages (dated by TCRdb to about 2015). Context from the whole study: Template switching captured roughly one uniquely barcoded TCR beta cDNA molecule per two T cells in model experiments. For two donors (one aged 18 to 30 and one aged 80 or older), the study analyzed two additional independent replicas of 1 million unique cDNA reads from the same blood draw. Four age groups were formed from the donors: young (average around 15 years), middle-aged (just under 40), aged (roughly 59) and long-lived (around 80). To track age-related changes in TCR beta repertoire diversity, the study relied on deep sequencing normalized with unique cDNA molecular identifiers.

This clonotype was observed at least ten times. What antigen it recognizes has not been identified. The sample holds no much larger clone one base away, and base qualities are not on file. At the junction V is shortened by 3 bases and J by 2 bases, with 8 bases in between. From cysteine to phenylalanine, the CDR3 is 13 amino acids long. Only CDR3 DNA is held: 39 bases, read in frame from base 1. The germline V gene encodes CDR1 SGHVS and CDR2 FQNEAQ. Libraries were built with 5' RACE. Sequencing relied on an Illumina HiSeq 2500. The second PCR ran for about 7 to 11 cycles and used a J-beta primer mix along with a sample-barcoded 5' primer. A template-switch 5' adaptor carrying 12 random nucleotides introduced a unique molecular identifier onto each TCR beta cDNA molecule. Each sample yielded at least 3 million CDR3-containing paired-end reads. First-strand cDNA was synthesized from all RNA with the Mint cDNA synthesis kit, primed by a TRBC-specific oligonucleotide. All cDNA was treated with uracil-DNA glycosylase and then went through a first 18-cycle PCR with the universal primers M1SS and BC2_uni_R. The original methods were these. For normalization, 1 million high-quality reads were randomly selected from each sample, with every read carrying a distinct molecular identifier. Reads with shared molecular identifiers were discarded instead of being binned into consensus sequences. CDR3 identification, clonotype clustering and error correction used MiTCR with a Q25 quality threshold and the strictest error-elimination algorithm. A nonparametric unseen species model using Euler transformation provided a lower-bound estimate of total TCR beta diversity. TCRdb trimmed public reads at Q25 via fastp, called clones via MiXCR and kept in-frame beta chains. Identical CDR3 protein sequences are pooled into one entry, listed with their most common genes and DNA. The V and J calls shown here were made by TCRdb, not taken from the authors' results. Across this sample there are 800,000 or so distinct CDR3 sequences, with roughly 25% seen only once. Of the sample, around 3.6% falls within the top ten clones.

The donors were a few dozen Caucasian individuals from Russia, aged 6 to 90 years, who were systemically healthy. Each donor gave around 9.8 milliliters of peripheral blood, collected into EDTA-treated Vacutainer tubes. PBMCs were isolated by Ficoll-Paque density-gradient centrifugation, with at least 7 million obtained per sample. Trizol reagent was used to extract total RNA from PBMCs, with at least 5.5 micrograms per sample. Naive CD45RAhigh/CD27high T cell percentages were measured by flow cytometry on a PBMC aliquot from every donor. The research as a whole found: Estimates of total diversity based on one million sequenced T cells were considered lower bounds and underestimates. The percentage of naive T cells measured by flow cytometry correlated strongly with observed TCR beta diversity. Since profiling was done on bulk unsorted PBMCs, naive and antigen-experienced compartments could not be conclusively compared. Compared with the aged group, the long-lived group had more naive CD4+ T cells, fewer expanded clones and increased TCR diversity, a pattern suggesting age selection. Observed TCR beta diversity per million T cells fell roughly linearly with age, and a significant reduction was already apparent by age roughly 40. Because donor CMV infection status was unknown, age-related changes in expanded clonotypes were potentially confounded.

These data were also reused for a study on T cells of mothers and their children. As described in the second report: Nine systemically healthy Caucasian individuals, comprising three mothers and their six children, were included as donors. cDNA synthesis used all of the extracted RNA, with roughly 1.5 ug of RNA in each 15 ul reaction. In the second PCR, the M1S primer introduced both the sample barcodes and 2-4 random nucleotides. Over 8.5 million TCR beta CDR3 reads were obtained for each mother, and some 3 million reads were obtained for each child. Thymic selection shapes the output of TCR recombination in a similar way in related and unrelated pairs, and inherited differences have a minor effect. Related mother-child pairs always showed normalized repertoire overlap that was slightly higher than in unrelated mother-child pairs, though the difference was never significant. Persistent microchimeric T cell clones were not detected, at a sensitivity of 95 to 100 clones per million clonotypes. The study used deep NGS to compare TCR beta repertoires of mothers and children, seeking features distinguishing related mother-child pairs from unrelated individuals. Mothers averaged roughly 40 +/- 4 years of age and children averaged roughly 11 +/- 4 years. Libraries were sequenced on Illumina HiSeq 2000 with 100+100 nt paired-end reads after adapter ligation with NEBNext reagents. To prevent cross-contamination, the mother and child libraries were prepared one month apart and sequenced in separate runs. Each donor had between roughly 500,000 and 2,100,000 distinct TCR beta clonotypes identified. Naive TCR beta clonotypes were estimated from low-frequency clonotypes matched to each donor's FACS-determined naive share, without sorting.

This TCR was recovered from a boy aged 10-17 years in good health. Sequenced sample: blood. The chain was built from TRBV7-8 and TRBJ2-7; the D gene assignment is ambiguous. In nucleotide form, the sequence is TGTGCCAGCAGCTTTGGGTCTCCCTACGAGCAGTACTTC. It translates as CASSFGSPYEQYF.